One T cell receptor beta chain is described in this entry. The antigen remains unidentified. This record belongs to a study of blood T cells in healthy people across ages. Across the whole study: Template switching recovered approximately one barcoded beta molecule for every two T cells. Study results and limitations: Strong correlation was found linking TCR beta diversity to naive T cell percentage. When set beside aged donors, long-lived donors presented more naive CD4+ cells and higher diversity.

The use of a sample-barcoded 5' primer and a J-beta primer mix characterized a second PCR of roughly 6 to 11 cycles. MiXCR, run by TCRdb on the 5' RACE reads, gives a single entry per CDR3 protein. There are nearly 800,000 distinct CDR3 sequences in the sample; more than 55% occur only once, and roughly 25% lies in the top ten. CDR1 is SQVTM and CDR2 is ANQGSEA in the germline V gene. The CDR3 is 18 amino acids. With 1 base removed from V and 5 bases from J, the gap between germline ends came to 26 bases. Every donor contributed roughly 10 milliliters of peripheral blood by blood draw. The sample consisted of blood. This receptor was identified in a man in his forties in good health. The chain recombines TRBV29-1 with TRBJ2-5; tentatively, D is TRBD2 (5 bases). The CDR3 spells CSVEGALGVPGRGETQYF. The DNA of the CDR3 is TGCAGCGTTGAAGGGGCCCTTGGGGTACCGGGGAGAGGGGAGACCCAGTACTTC.